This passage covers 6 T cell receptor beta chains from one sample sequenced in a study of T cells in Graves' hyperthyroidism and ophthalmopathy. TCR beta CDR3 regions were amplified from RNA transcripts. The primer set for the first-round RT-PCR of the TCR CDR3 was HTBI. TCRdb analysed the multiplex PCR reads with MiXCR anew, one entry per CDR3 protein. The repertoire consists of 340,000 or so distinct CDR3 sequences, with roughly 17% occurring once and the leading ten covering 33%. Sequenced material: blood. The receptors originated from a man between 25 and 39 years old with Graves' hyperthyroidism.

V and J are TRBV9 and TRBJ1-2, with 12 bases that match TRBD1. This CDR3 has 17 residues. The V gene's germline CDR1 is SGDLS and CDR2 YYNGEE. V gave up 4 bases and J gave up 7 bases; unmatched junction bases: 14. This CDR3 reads CASSPDRGQGAAGGYTF. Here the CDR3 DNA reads TGTGCCAGCAGCCCCGATCGGGGACAGGGGGCTGCTGGTGGCTACACCTTC.

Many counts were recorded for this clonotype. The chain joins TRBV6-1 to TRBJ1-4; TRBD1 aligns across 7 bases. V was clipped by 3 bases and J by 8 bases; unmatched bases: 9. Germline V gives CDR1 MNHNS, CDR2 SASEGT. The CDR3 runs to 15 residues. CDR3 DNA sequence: TGTGCCAGCAGTGAGCGGGACAGTTTGTGGGAAAAACTGTTTTTT. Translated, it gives CASSERDSLWEKLFF.

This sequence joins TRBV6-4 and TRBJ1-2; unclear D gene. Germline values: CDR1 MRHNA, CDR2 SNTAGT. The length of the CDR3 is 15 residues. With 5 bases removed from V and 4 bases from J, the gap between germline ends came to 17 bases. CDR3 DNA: TGTGCCAGCAGTTTATCGACTCATCTCACCTATGGCTACACCTTC. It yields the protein CASSLSTHLTYGYTF.

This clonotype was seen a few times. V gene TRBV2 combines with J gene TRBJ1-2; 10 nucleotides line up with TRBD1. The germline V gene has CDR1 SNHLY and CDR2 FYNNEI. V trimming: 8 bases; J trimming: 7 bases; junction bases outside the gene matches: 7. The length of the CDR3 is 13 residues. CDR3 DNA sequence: TGTGCCAGCGTCTGGACAGGGGGAAGTGGCTACACCTTC. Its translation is CASVWTGGSGYTF.

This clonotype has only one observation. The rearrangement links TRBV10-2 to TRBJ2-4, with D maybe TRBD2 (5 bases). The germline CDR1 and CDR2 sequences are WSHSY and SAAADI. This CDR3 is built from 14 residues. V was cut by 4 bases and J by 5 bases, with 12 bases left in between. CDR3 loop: CASSAPDGENIQYF. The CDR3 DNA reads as TGCGCCAGCAGTGCCCCCGACGGGGAAAACATTCAGTACTTC.

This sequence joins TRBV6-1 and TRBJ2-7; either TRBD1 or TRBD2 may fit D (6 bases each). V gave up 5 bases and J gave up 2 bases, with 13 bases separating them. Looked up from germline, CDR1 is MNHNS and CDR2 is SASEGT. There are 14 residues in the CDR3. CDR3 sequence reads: CASSTRGPPYEQYF. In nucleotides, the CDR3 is TGTGCCAGCAGTACCCGGGGGCCGCCCTACGAGCAGTACTTC.